The 27 T cell receptor beta chains below all came from one sample that was sequenced in a study of human T cells and chemical hapten exposure. TCRdb analysed the RACE reads with MiXCR anew, one entry per CDR3 protein. The data show around 150,000 distinct CDR3 sequences, with more than 12% seen just once and 1.5% to 2% held by the top ten. Sample time point: patch test 1, 2 weeks after DPC sensitization. Treatment indicated: therapeutic diphenylcyclopropenone sensitization with weekly scalp DPC. The specimen comprised whole blood, sampled in connection with sensitization to the hapten diphenylcyclopropenone (DPC). The receptors were sampled from a woman in her twenties or thirties with alopecia areata. Some clones in this sample may be carry-over from other donors' samples.

The chain joins TRBV21-1 to TRBJ1-5. TRBV21-1 is an annotated pseudogene. This CDR3 is 14 amino acids long. In nucleotides, the CDR3 is TGTGCCAGCAGCAAAGGTCACAGCAATCAGCCCCAGCATTTT. This gives the protein CASSKGHSNQPQHF.

CDR3 sequence: CASSPGMGTEAFF. CDR3 nucleotide sequence: TGTGCCAGCAGCCCCGGGATGGGCACTGAAGCTTTCTTT. The chain couples TRBV7-3 to TRBJ1-1, with D unresolved. CDR3 size: 13 residues. Trimming shortened V by 5 bases and J by 4 bases, and 11 bases separated the two germline ends. Germline-derived CDR1 and CDR2 are SGHTA and FQGTGA.

The chain is built from TRBV6-2 or TRBV6-3 and TRBJ1-2; tentatively, D is TRBD1 (5 bases). CDR1 and CDR2 (germline): MNHEY, SVGEGT. V was clipped by 2 bases and J by 0 bases, with 7 bases between them. This CDR3 contains 14 residues. CDR3 nucleotides: TGTGCCAGCAGTTACATGACAGCTAACTATGGCTACACCTTC. Protein: CASSYMTANYGYTF.

V usage is TRBV23-1 and J usage is TRBJ1-5; D possibly corresponds to TRBD1 (6 bases). TRBV23-1 is an ORF; its function is uncertain. CDR3 length: 16 residues. V lost 2 bases and J lost 4, with 15 bases in between. CDR3 nucleotide sequence: TGCGCCAGCAGTCAACCCGAGGGGGGCGTTAATCAGCCCCAGCATTTT. Its protein is CASSQPEGGVNQPQHF.

V usage is TRBV29-1 and J usage is TRBJ2-1, with D possibly being TRBD1 (5 bases). The V gene lost 3 bases and the J gene lost 3 bases, with 15 bases spanning the gap. CDR1 and CDR2 from the germline V gene are SQVTM and ANQGSEA. The CDR3 runs to 15 residues. CDR3 sequence: CSVDLSRAFYNEQFF. Here the CDR3 DNA reads TGCAGCGTTGATTTGTCCAGGGCGTTCTACAATGAGCAGTTCTTC.

This clonotype was seen a handful of times. The CDR3 protein is CASKGFANTGELFF. CDR3 sequence (DNA): TGTGCCAGCAAAGGGTTCGCGAACACCGGGGAGCTGTTTTTT. This sequence joins TRBV6-6 and TRBJ2-2; D not resolved. CDR1 and CDR2 from the germline V gene are MNHNY and SVGAGI (reference sequence). V was trimmed by 7 bases and J by 0 bases, leaving 9 bases between them. This CDR3 has 14 residues.

The V call is TRBV7-3, the J call TRBJ2-1, with 7 positions matching TRBD2. The J segment lost 0 bases and the V segment lost 5 bases, leaving 16 bases of the junction unmatched. The CDR3 is made up of 19 amino acids. Looked up from germline, CDR1 is SGHTA and CDR2 is FQGTGA. The CDR3: CASSPYGEGLESSYNEQFF. Written as DNA, the CDR3 is TGTGCCAGCAGCCCCTACGGCGAAGGACTAGAAAGCTCCTACAATGAGCAGTTCTTC.

Turning to this clonotype: Compared with germline, one end of the junction differs, possibly owing to a read error. The CDR3 DNA reads TGCAGCATTGAATCCGGGACGGACTATGGCTACACCTTC. Protein product: CSIESGTDYGYTF. This chain links TRBV29-1 with TRBJ1-2, with D maybe TRBD1 (5 bases). There are 13 residues in the CDR3. From germline, CDR1 is SQVTM and CDR2 ANQGSEA.

Here the CDR3 reads CASSQDRQGVYNEQFF. The DNA of the CDR3 is TGTGCCAGCAGCCAAGATAGGCAGGGGGTCTACAATGAGCAGTTCTTC. The genes are TRBV4-2 and TRBJ2-1; 7 nucleotides match TRBD1. The V segment lost 0 bases and the J segment 3 bases; nucleotides outside the gene matches: 5. CDR3 length: 16 residues. The germline V gene has CDR1 LGHNA and CDR2 YNFKEQ.

This clonotype was counted between two and nine times. The chain joins TRBV5-1 to TRBJ1-2, with 7 bases fitting TRBD1. The CDR3 extends over 15 amino acids. V trimming: 1 base; J trimming: 4 bases; junction bases outside the gene matches: 7. Germline CDR1 reads SGHRS; CDR2 reads YFSETQ. Here the CDR3 DNA reads TGCGCCAGCAGCTTGAGGGGGCTCCCCCTCTATGGCTACACCTTC. This gives the protein CASSLRGLPLYGYTF.

The chain couples TRBV5-8 to TRBJ2-1; TRBD2 matches 10 bases. The CDR3 contains 15 residues. J gave up 15 bases and V 2 bases, and 14 bases lay outside the gene matches. Per the germline V gene, CDR1 is SGHTS and CDR2 is YDEGEE. For the CDR3, the DNA is TGTGCCAGCAGCTTCCCGCGGACTAGCGGAGCTGGGATGTTCTTC. It yields the protein CASSFPRTSGAGMFF.

CDR3: CASSSRLAGGPDTQYF. CDR3 DNA sequence: TGTGCCAGCAGTTCCCGTCTAGCGGGAGGACCAGATACGCAGTATTTT. This chain links TRBV6-5 with TRBJ2-3; 11 bases fit TRBD2. CDR3 length equals 16 residues. Germline CDR1 is MNHEY and CDR2 is SVGAGI. Trimming cost V 4 bases and J 4 bases; bases outside gene matches: 7.

V gene TRBV27 combines with J gene TRBJ2-7; no clear D gene. V was clipped by 8 bases and J by 4 bases, with 9 bases between them. This CDR3 is built from 11 residues. CDR1 and CDR2 from the germline V gene are MNHEY and SMNVEV (reference sequence). CDR3: CASGNSYEQYF. In DNA form, the CDR3 reads TGTGCCAGCGGTAACTCTTACGAGCAGTACTTC.

In regard to this clonotype: The CDR3 does not end in the conserved phenylalanine or tryptophan, so this is likely a read error. The chain carries TRBV28 and TRBJ2-7; no reliable D call. The CDR3 loop spans 13 amino acids. Germline V CDR1 and CDR2: MDHEN, SYDVKM. The germline V and J ends were trimmed by 5 bases and 5 bases, with 13 bases remaining between them. CDR3 nucleotides: TGTGCCAGCAGTATTACAGCGAGCAACGAGCAGTACTAC. This sequence encodes CASSITASNEQYY.

The genes are TRBV9 and TRBJ2-1; 10 bases are shared with TRBD2. V dropped 1 base and J dropped 1; count of bases not matched to a gene: 11. This CDR3 is 19 amino acids long. Germline V gene lookup returns CDR1 SGDLS and CDR2 YYNGEE. CDR3 residues: CASSVTSGKGLGSYNEQFF. The CDR3 nucleotides are TGTGCCAGCAGCGTAACTAGCGGGAAGGGCCTGGGATCCTACAATGAGCAGTTCTTC.

The chain combines TRBV29-1 with TRBJ2-1, with D perhaps TRBD2 (6 bases). Germline CDR1 and CDR2: SQVTM and ANQGSEA. The CDR3 totals 11 residues. V was shortened by 4 bases and J by 12 bases, with 13 bases between the two germline ends. CDR3 residues: CSVADGEVQFF. Written as DNA, the CDR3 is TGCAGCGTTGCGGATGGGGAGGTGCAGTTCTTC.

This clonotype was seen more than once but under ten times. The chain carries TRBV28 and TRBJ1-4, with TRBD1 matching 9 bases. The CDR3 runs 16 residues. V lost 5 bases and J lost 7; bases outside the gene matches: 11. Germline CDR1 reads MDHEN; CDR2 reads SYDVKM. CDR3 protein: CASSPLWDRVGEKLFF. CDR3 DNA sequence: TGTGCCAGCAGTCCACTGTGGGACAGGGTCGGTGAAAAACTGTTTTTT.

In this sample, this clonotype turned up a few times. The chain links TRBV2 to TRBJ2-4, with 7 bases that match TRBD1. V lost 6 bases, J lost 9 bases, and 11 bases stayed unmatched. Looked up from germline, CDR1 is SNHLY and CDR2 is FYNNEI. The CDR3 consists of 14 residues. DNA of the CDR3: TGTGCCAGCAGAGGGGGCTACGCGGGTGGCATTCAGTACTTC. Translation gives CASRGGYAGGIQYF.

This rearrangement joins TRBV28 to TRBJ1-1; 7 bases are shared with TRBD1. Germline V gene sequence: CDR1 MDHEN, CDR2 SYDVKM. Trimming cost V 3 bases and J 2 bases; bases outside gene matches: 6. The CDR3 has 15 residues. The CDR3 sequence is CASSLLDRLNTEAFF. CDR3 DNA sequence: TGTGCCAGCAGTTTGCTGGACAGGCTTAACACTGAAGCTTTCTTT.

V is TRBV6-2 or TRBV6-3 and J is TRBJ1-5, with D unresolved. From germline, CDR1 is MNHEY and CDR2 SVGEGT. CDR3 size: 13 residues. The V end lost 6 bases, the J end lost 5 bases, and 11 bases lay between the germline ends. The CDR3 region is CASRYHTDQPQHF. The CDR3 coding sequence is TGTGCCAGCAGATACCATACAGATCAGCCCCAGCATTTT.

This rearrangement joins TRBV19 to TRBJ1-5; perhaps TRBD1 as D (5 bases). In germline, CDR1 is LNHDA, CDR2 SQIVND (reference sequence). The CDR3 sequence is 17 residues long. V lost 6 bases to trimming and J lost 0 bases, with 18 bases between them. As DNA, the CDR3 is TGTGCCAGTAGCCTCCGGACGACAGCTCATAGCAATCAGCCCCAGCATTTT. It yields the protein CASSLRTTAHSNQPQHF.

The J gene is TRBJ2-7, the V gene TRBV5-1; TRBD2 matches at 12 bases. The germline V gene encodes CDR1 SGHRS and CDR2 YFSETQ. CDR3 length: 16 amino acids. V lost 0 bases and J lost 1; bases outside the gene matches: 2. The CDR3 DNA follows: TGCGCCAGCAGCTTGGATGGACTAGCGGGATCCTACGAGCAGTACTTC. Its translation is CASSLDGLAGSYEQYF.

A few counts support this clonotype. V gene TRBV12-3 or TRBV12-4 combines with J gene TRBJ1-1, with TRBD1 matching over 7 bases. With 7 bases clipped from V and 4 bases from J, the junction kept 9 bases outside the gene matches. The CDR3 has 14 amino acids. CDR3 residues: CASTRQGAITEAFF. CDR3 bases: TGTGCCAGCACAAGACAGGGAGCGATCACTGAAGCTTTCTTT.

This clonotype was counted a few times. The CDR3 bases are TGTGCCAGCAGGGCAGGGGGGTACGCGAGTCAGCCCCAGCATTTT. Its protein product is CASRAGGYASQPQHF. V is TRBV6-6 and J is TRBJ1-5; 7 bases match TRBD1. V lost 6 bases to trimming and J lost 6 bases; unmatched junction nucleotides: 11. The CDR3 consists of 15 residues. CDR1 and CDR2 (germline): MNHNY, SVGAGI (reference sequence).

The chain couples TRBV29-1 to TRBJ1-3; D ambiguous. V shed 3 bases and J shed 4 bases, with 4 bases lying between them. Germline CDR1 is SQVTM and CDR2 is ANQGSEA. The CDR3 sequence is 11 residues long. The CDR3 DNA reads as TGCAGCGTTGAGTTGGGAAACACCATATATTTT. The encoded protein is CSVELGNTIYF.

This clonotype was detected a few times. The DNA of the CDR3 is TGTGCCAGCAGCCCCGGGACTAGCGGGGGGGCGTGGCAAGAGACCCAGTACTTC. Its protein is CASSPGTSGGAWQETQYF. The J gene is TRBJ2-5, the V gene TRBV28; TRBD2 agrees at 16 bases. The CDR3 is 18 amino acids. Germline CDR1 is MDHEN and CDR2 is SYDVKM. The V gene end was trimmed by 6 bases and the J gene end by 2 bases; junction bases not matched to a gene: 9.

This clonotype was observed many times. The V call is TRBV6-5, the J call TRBJ2-7; D unclear. Germline CDR1 reads MNHEY; CDR2 reads SVGAGI. The CDR3 has 14 amino acids. Trimming cost V 0 bases and J 2 bases, with 8 bases left between them. CDR3 sequence reads: CASSYSFGPYEQYF. The CDR3 DNA reads as TGTGCCAGCAGTTACTCCTTCGGTCCCTACGAGCAGTACTTC.